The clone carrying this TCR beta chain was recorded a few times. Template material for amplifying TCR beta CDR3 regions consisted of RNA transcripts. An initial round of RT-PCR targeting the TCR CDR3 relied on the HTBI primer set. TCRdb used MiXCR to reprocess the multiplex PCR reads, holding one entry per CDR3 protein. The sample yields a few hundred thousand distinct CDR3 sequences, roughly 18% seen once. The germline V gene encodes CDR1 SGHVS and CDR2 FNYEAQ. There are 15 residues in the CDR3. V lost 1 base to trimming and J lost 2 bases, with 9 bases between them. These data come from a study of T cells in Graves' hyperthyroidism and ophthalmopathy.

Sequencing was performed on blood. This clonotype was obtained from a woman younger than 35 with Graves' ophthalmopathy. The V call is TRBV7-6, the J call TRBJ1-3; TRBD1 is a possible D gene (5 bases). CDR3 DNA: TGTGCCAGCAGCTTAGTGGGAGGGGCTGGAAACACCATATATTTT. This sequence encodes CASSLVGGAGNTIYF. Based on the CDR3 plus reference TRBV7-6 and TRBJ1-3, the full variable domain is GAGVSQSPRYKVTKRGQDVALRCDPISGHVSLYWYRQALGQGPEFLTYFNYEAQQDKSGLPNDRFSAERPEGSISTLTIQRTEQRDSAMYRCASSLVGGAGNTIYFGEGSWLTVV.